This T cell receptor (beta chain) was captured in a study of CD8+CD57+ T cells in acquired aplastic anemia. The study profiled TCR beta VDJ and CDR3 using genomic DNA as template. Each CDR3 protein is one row after TCRdb ran MiXCR on the reads. The table shows approximately 160,000 distinct CDR3 sequences, with around half occurring only once. Patients who underwent sequencing had shown CD8+CD57+ cell expansion by flow cytometry. V was cut by 6 bases and J by 4 bases, with 17 bases left in between. This CDR3 is 15 amino acids long. Germline V gene lookup returns CDR1 SNHLY and CDR2 FYNNEI. Sequenced: sorted CD4+, CD8+, or CD8+CD57+ T cells (not recorded which) from PBMCs. V and J are TRBV2 and TRBJ2-3; weak D call: TRBD2 (6 bases). The TCR sequence derives from a human donor with aplastic anemia. The CDR3 DNA reads as TGTGCCAGCAGCGATGGTAGTAGGGAGGCAGATACGCAGTATTTT. Amino acid sequence: CASSDGSREADTQYF. Filled out from reference TRBV2 and TRBJ2-3, the complete variable domain reads EPEVTQTPSHQVTQMGQEVILRCVPISNHLYFYWYRQILGQKVEFLVSFYNNEISEKSEIFDDQFSVERPDGSNFTLKIRSTKLEDSAMYFCASSDGSREADTQYFGPGTRLTVL.